This T cell receptor beta chain came from a study of OX40 agonist ivuxolimab in advanced cancers. Study context: In three patients, partial responses were observed, one with hepatocellular carcinoma and two with cutaneous melanoma. Whole-study results and caveats: Clonal expansion from baseline to week 6 occurred in both CD4+ and CD8+ T cells.

The germline V gene encodes CDR1 SQVTM and CDR2 ANQGSEA. Between the trimmed V and J ends, which lost 4 bases and 5 bases, there was a span of 14 bases. This CDR3 region has 13 residues. With respect to this clone: Its antigen is undetermined.

The protocol was immunoSEQ multiplex PCR, while the TCRdb copy is restricted to in-frame clones and leaves out a portion. This sample carries some 45,000 clones, approximately 86% of them seen once, and the ten largest clones take 0.38%. Autoimmune disease history or systemic immunosuppression disqualified patients. The input for sequencing was CD4+ or CD8+ T cells sorted from blood, taken in a trial of the OX40 agonist ivuxolimab. The chain couples TRBV29-1 to TRBJ1-1; D perhaps matches TRBD1 (5 bases). The clonotype was recovered from an adult with an advanced solid tumor such as melanoma, head and neck, liver or kidney cancer. The CDR3 region is CSVGNRLVTEAFF. In DNA, the CDR3 is TGCAGCGTTGGGAACAGGTTAGTTACTGAAGCTTTCTTT. Based on the CDR3 plus reference TRBV29-1 and TRBJ1-1, the full variable domain is SAVISQKPSRDICQRGTSLTIQCQVDSQVTMMFWYRQQPGQSLTLIATANQGSEATYESGFVIDKFPISRPNLTFSTLTVSNMSPEDSSIYLCSVGNRLVTEAFFGQGTRLTVV.